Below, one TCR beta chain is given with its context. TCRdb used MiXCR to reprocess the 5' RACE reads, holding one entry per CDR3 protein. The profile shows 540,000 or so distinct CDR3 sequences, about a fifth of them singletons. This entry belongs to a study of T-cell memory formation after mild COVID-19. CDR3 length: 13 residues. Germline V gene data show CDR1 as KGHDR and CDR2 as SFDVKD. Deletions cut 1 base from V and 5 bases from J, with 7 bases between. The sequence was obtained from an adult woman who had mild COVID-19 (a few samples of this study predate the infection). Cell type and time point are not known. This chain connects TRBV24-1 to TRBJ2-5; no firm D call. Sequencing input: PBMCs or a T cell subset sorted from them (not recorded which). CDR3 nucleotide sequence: TGTGCCACCAGTGATTTAGCCGGGGAGACCCAGTACTTC. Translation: CATSDLAGETQYF.